This entry lists 10 T cell receptor beta chains sequenced from one sample in a study of blood T cell repertoires in COVID-19. TCRdb's table, derived via immunoSEQ multiplex PCR, lists solely in-frame clones and lacks some. The data hold about 250,000 clones, with around 85% observed a single time. Sequencing input: PBMCs or T cells enriched from blood (not recorded which). These receptors all come from a woman aged 45-65 years with acute COVID-19.

J is TRBJ2-7 and V is TRBV20-1; tentative D call: TRBD2 (6 bases). V lost 3 bases and J lost 6, with 9 bases in between. This CDR3 contains 11 residues. Looked up from germline, CDR1 is DFQATT and CDR2 is SNEGSKA (reference sequence). The CDR3, as DNA: TGCAGTGCTAGGGGGGGAGCCGAGCAGTACTTC. It is translated as CSARGGAEQYF.

The chain links TRBV29-1 to TRBJ1-1; 7 nucleotides align to TRBD1. Germline V gene data show CDR1 as SQVTM and CDR2 as ANQGSEA. CDR3 size: 14 residues. Losses at the gene ends were 5 bases for V and 9 bases for J; bases not matched to a gene: 15. The CDR3 bases are TGCAGCGTTACGACCGGACAGGTCGGGACGCAAGCTTTCTTT. The encoded protein is CSVTTGQVGTQAFF.

The V call is TRBV29-1, the J call TRBJ2-3, with D maybe TRBD2 (6 bases). V was clipped by 0 bases and J by 3 bases, with 16 bases between them. The CDR3 totals 16 residues. The germline V gene encodes CDR1 SQVTM and CDR2 ANQGSEA. This CDR3 is CSVEDRARGETDTQYF. DNA for the CDR3: TGCAGCGTTGAAGATCGTGCGCGGGGTGAGACAGATACGCAGTATTTT.

The genes are TRBV3-1 (or the pseudogene TRBV3-2) and TRBJ2-1, with TRBD1 matching 11 bases. Trimming removed 0 bases from V and 7 bases from J; junction bases left unmatched: 5. In germline, CDR1 is LGHDT, CDR2 YNNKEL (reference sequence). The CDR3 is 16 residues long. This CDR3 is CASSQERGQGANEQFF. The DNA of the CDR3 is TGTGCCAGCAGCCAAGAAAGAGGACAGGGGGCGAATGAGCAGTTCTTC.

CDR3 sequence: CASSFRTAVRDEQYF. DNA for the CDR3: TGTGCCAGCAGCTTTCGGACAGCCGTCCGCGACGAGCAGTACTTC. V usage is TRBV5-6 and J usage is TRBJ2-7; a possible D gene is TRBD1 (6 bases). This CDR3 spans 15 amino acids. V lost 2 bases and J lost 5, with 17 bases in between. Germline V CDR1 and CDR2: SGHDT, YYEEEE.

This clone was counted once. This chain joins TRBV5-1 and TRBJ1-1; 10 bases align to TRBD1. The germline V gene encodes CDR1 SGHRS and CDR2 YFSETQ. V was pared by 4 bases and J by 3 bases, with 3 bases of the junction left unmatched. The CDR3 length is 14 residues. This CDR3 is CASSGDRGDTEAFF. The DNA of the CDR3 is TGCGCCAGCAGCGGGGACAGGGGAGACACTGAAGCTTTCTTT.

The rearrangement uses TRBV5-4 and TRBJ2-5, with D maybe TRBD2 (7 bases). The germline V gene has CDR1 SGHNT and CDR2 YYREEE (reference sequence). Trimming took 4 bases from V and 5 from J, leaving 12 bases between them. There are 13 residues in the CDR3. For the CDR3, the DNA is TGTGCCAGCAGCATACAGGGAGGGGAGACCCAGTACTTC. This encodes CASSIQGGETQYF.

This clone was seen a handful of times. The rearrangement uses TRBV5-4 and TRBJ1-2, with D possibly TRBD1 on 6 matching bases. The V end lost 2 bases, the J end lost 6 bases, and 11 bases lay between the germline ends. The CDR3 extends over 13 amino acids. The germline gives CDR1 SGHNT, CDR2 YYREEE (reference sequence). CDR3 in amino acids: CASSFGRGDGYTF. In DNA form, the CDR3 reads TGTGCCAGCAGCTTCGGCAGGGGAGATGGCTACACCTTC.

Details on this clone: This same CDR3 is encoded by further DNA sequences in the sample. The chain joins TRBV14 to TRBJ2-7; tentative D call: TRBD1 (7 bases). V lost 1 base and J lost 7, with 11 bases in between. The germline gives CDR1 SGHDN, CDR2 FVKESK. This CDR3 comprises 13 residues. The CDR3 DNA is TGTGCCAGCAGCCAAGTTCCAGGGGGGGAGCAGTACTTC. Protein product: CASSQVPGGEQYF.

The chain joins TRBV4-3 to TRBJ1-3; 9 bases fit TRBD1. This CDR3 is 15 amino acids long. V dropped 1 base and J dropped 4; count of bases not matched to a gene: 2. The V gene's germline CDR1 is LGHNA and CDR2 YSLEER. The CDR3 sequence: CASSQGTGVGNTIYF. The CDR3 DNA sequence: TGCGCCAGCAGCCAAGGGACAGGGGTAGGAAACACCATATATTTT.